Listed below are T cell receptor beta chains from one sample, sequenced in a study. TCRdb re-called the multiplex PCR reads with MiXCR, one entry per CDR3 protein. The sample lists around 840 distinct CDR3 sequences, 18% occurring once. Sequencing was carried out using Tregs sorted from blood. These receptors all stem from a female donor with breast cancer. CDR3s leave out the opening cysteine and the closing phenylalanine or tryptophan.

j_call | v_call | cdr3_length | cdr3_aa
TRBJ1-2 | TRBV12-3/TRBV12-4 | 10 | ASSSELGGYT
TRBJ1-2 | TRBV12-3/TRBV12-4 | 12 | ASSHRDRGLGYT
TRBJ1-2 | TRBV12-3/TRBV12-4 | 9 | ASSLEIGYT
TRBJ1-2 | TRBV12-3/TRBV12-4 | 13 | ASSFLTGAGHGYT
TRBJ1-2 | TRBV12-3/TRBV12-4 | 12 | ASRDGTGNYGYT
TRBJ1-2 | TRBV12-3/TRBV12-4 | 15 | ASSDPGQGRANYGYT
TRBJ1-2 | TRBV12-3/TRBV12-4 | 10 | ASSQTGNGYT
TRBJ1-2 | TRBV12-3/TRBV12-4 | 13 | ASSLSDREDYGYT
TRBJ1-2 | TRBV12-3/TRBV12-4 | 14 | ASSFNVGIANYGYT
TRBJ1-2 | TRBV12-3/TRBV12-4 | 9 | ASRINHGYT